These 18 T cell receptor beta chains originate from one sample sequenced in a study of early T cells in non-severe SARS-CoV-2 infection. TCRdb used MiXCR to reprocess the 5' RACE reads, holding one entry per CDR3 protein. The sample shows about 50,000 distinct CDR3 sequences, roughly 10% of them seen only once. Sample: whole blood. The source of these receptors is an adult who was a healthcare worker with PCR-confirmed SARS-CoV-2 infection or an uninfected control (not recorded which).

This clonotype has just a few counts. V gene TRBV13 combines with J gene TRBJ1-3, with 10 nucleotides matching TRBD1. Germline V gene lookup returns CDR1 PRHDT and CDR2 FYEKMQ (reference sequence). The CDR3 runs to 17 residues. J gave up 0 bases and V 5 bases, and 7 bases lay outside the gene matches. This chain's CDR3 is CASSRGQGGFSGNTIYF. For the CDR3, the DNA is TGTGCCAGCAGCCGCGGACAGGGGGGATTCTCTGGAAACACCATATATTTT. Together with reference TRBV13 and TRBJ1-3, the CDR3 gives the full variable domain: AAGVIQSPRHLIKEKRETATLKCYPIPRHDTVYWYQQGPGQDPQFLISFYEKMQSDKGSIPDRFSAQQFSDYHSELNMSSLELGDSALYFCASSRGQGGFSGNTIYFGEGSWLTVV.

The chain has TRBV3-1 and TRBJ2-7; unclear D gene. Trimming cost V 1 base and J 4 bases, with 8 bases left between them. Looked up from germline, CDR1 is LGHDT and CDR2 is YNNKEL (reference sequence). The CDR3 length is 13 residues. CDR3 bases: TGTGCCAGCAGCCAAGGAACCCGGTACGAGCAGTACTTC. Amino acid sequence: CASSQGTRYEQYF.

The CDR3 DNA reads TGTGCCAGCAAAGTTGGGGCCGGGAATGAGCAGTTCTTC. It is translated as CASKVGAGNEQFF. The V and J genes are TRBV2 and TRBJ2-1; TRBD1 might be the D (5 bases). This CDR3 spans 13 amino acids. In germline, CDR1 is SNHLY, CDR2 FYNNEI. Trimming removed 7 bases from V and 7 bases from J, with 14 bases in between.

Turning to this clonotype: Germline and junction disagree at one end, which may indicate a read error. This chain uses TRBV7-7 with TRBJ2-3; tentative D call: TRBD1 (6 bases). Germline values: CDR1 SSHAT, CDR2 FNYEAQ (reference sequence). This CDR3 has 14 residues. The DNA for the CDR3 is TGTGCTAGCAGCTTAGGGGGTCGAGAAGATACGCAGTATTTT. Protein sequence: CASSLGGREDTQYF. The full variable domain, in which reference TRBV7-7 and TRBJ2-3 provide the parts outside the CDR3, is GAGVSQSPRYKVTKRGQDVTLRCDPISSHATLYWYQQALGQGPEFLTYFNYEAQPDKSGLPSDRFSAERPEGSISTLTIQRTEQRDSAMYRCASSLGGREDTQYFGPGTRLTVL.

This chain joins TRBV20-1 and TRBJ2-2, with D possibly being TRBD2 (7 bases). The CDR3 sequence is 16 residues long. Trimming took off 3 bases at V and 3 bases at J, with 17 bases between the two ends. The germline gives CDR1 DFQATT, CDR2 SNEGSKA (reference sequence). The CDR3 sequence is CSASPDGGPDTGELFF. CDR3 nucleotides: TGCAGTGCTAGCCCCGACGGGGGGCCGGACACCGGGGAGCTGTTTTTT.

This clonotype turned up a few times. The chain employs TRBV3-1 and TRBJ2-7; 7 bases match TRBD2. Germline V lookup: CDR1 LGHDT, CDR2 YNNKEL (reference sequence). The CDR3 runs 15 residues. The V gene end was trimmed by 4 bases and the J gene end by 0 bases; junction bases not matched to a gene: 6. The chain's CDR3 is CASSPQGGGSYEQYF. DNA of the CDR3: TGTGCCAGCAGCCCCCAAGGCGGGGGCTCCTACGAGCAGTACTTC.

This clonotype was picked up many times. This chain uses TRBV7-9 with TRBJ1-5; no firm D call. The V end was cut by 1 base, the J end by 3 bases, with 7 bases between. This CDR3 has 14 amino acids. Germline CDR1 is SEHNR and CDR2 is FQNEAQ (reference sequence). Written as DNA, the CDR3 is TGTGCCAGCAGCTTAGACGGTGCCAATCAGCCCCAGCATTTT. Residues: CASSLDGANQPQHF. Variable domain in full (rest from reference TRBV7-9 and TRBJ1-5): DTGVSQNPRHKITKRGQNVTFRCDPISEHNRLYWYRQTLGQGPEFLTYFQNEAQLEKSRLLSDRFSAERPKGSFSTLEIQRTEQGDSAMYLCASSLDGANQPQHFGDGTRLSIL.

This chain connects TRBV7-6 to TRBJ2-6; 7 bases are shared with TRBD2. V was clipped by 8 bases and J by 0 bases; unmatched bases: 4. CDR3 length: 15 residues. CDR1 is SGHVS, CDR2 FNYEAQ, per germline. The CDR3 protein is CASGLGISGANVLTF. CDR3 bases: TGTGCCAGCGGACTAGGAATCTCTGGGGCCAACGTCCTGACTTTC.

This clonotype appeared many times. CDR3 residues: CASTRDHLLRANVLTF. In DNA, the CDR3 is TGTGCCAGCACCCGGGACCACCTTTTGCGGGCCAACGTCCTGACTTTC. The J gene is TRBJ2-6, the V gene TRBV6-2 or TRBV6-3, with D perhaps given as TRBD1 or TRBD2 (5 bases each). Germline V gene data show CDR1 as MNHEY and CDR2 as SVGEGT. The CDR3 contains 16 residues. V shed 7 bases and J shed 5 bases, with 18 bases lying between them.

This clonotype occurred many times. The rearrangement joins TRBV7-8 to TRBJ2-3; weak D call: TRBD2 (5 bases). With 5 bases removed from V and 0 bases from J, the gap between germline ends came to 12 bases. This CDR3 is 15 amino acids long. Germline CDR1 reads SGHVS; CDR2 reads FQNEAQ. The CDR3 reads CASSQRTGSTDTQYF. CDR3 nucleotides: TGTGCCAGCAGCCAAAGGACTGGAAGCACAGATACGCAGTATTTT.

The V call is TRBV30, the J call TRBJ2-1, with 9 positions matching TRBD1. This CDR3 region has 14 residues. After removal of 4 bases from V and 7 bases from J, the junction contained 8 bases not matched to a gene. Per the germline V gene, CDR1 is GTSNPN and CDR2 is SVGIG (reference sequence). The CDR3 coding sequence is TGTGCCTGGAAGGGGGACAGGGTATATAATGAGCAGTTCTTC. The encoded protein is CAWKGDRVYNEQFF.

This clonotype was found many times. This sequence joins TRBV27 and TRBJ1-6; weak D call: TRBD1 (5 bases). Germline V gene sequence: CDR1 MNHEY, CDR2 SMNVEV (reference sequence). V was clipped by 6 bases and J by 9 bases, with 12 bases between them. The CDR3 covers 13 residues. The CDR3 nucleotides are TGTGCCAGCAGCCTCGGGACGGGTTCACCCCTCCACTTT. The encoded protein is CASSLGTGSPLHF.

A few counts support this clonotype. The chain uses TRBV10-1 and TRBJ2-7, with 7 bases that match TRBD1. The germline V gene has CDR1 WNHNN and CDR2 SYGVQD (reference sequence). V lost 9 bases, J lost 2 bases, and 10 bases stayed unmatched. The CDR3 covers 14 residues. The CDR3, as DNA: TGCGCCAGGGGGCTGGACAGGACCCCCTACGAGCAGTACTTC. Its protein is CARGLDRTPYEQYF.

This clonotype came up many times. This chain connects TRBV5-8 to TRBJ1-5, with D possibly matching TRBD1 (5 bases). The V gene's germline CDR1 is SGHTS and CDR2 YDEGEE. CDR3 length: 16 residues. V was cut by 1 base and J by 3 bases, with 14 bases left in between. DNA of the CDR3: TGTGCCAGCAGCTTGAGTGGGCAGGGCGACAATCAGCCCCAGCATTTT. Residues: CASSLSGQGDNQPQHF.

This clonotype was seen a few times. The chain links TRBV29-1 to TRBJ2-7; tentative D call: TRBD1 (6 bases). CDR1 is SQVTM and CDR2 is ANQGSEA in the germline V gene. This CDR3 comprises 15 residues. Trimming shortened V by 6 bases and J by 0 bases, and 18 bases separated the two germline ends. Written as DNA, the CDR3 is TGCAGCGTCCTCTTAGCAGACAGGTCCTCCTACGAGCAGTACTTC. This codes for CSVLLADRSSYEQYF.

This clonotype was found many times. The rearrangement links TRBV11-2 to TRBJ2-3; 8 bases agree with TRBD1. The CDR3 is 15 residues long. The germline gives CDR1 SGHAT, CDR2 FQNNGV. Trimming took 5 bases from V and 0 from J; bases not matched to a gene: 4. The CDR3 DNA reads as TGTGCCAGCAGCCCCTGGACAGGGAGCACAGATACGCAGTATTTT. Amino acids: CASSPWTGSTDTQYF.

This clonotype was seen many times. The CDR3 DNA is TGTGCCAGCAGCCAGCAGACAGGGGTCAACGGCTACACCTTC. Translation: CASSQQTGVNGYTF. V gene TRBV4-2 combines with J gene TRBJ1-2; 8 positions agree with TRBD1. This CDR3 has 14 residues. Germline trimming cut 3 bases from V and 8 bases from J; bases unmatched to any gene: 8. Germline CDR1 and CDR2: LGHNA and YNFKEQ.

The CDR3 nucleotides are TGTGCCAGCAGCTTAGGAACCGGGGGCCTCGGAGAGACCCAGTACTTC. This gives the protein CASSLGTGGLGETQYF. The chain has TRBV7-2 and TRBJ2-5; D assignment may be TRBD1 or TRBD2 (6 bases each). The CDR3 sequence is 16 residues long. Deletions cut 1 base from V and 4 bases from J, with 16 bases between. Per germline, CDR1 SGHTA and CDR2 FQGNSA.